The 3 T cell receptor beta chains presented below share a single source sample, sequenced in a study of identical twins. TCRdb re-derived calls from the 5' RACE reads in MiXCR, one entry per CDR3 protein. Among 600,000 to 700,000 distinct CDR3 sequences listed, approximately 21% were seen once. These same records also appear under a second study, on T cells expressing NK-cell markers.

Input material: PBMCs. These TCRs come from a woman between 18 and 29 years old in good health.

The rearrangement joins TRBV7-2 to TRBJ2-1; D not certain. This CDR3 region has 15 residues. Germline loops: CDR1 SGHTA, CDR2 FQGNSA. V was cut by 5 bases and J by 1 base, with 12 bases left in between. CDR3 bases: TGTGCCAGCAGCGGAAAGGACGGGTCCTACAATGAGCAGTTCTTC. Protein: CASSGKDGSYNEQFF.

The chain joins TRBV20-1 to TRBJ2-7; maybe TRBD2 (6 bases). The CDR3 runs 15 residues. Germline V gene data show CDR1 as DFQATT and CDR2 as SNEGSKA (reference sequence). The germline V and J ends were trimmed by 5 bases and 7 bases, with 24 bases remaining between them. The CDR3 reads CSAGRRGDEGREQYF. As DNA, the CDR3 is TGCAGTGCTGGGCGGCGGGGAGACGAGGGGCGGGAGCAGTACTTC.

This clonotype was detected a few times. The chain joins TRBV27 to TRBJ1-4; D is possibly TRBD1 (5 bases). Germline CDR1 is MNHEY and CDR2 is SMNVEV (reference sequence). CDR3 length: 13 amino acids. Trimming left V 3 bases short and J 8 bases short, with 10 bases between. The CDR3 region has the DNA TGTGCCAGCAGTTTGGGCAGGGAGGAAAAACTGTTTTTT. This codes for CASSLGREEKLFF.